The clone carrying this TCR beta chain showed up just a few times. The record originates from a study of CD8 T cells in ankylosing spondylitis. Each CDR3 protein is one row after TCRdb ran MiXCR on the 5' RACE reads. Here the sample spans 150,000 to 200,000 distinct CDR3 sequences, 13% being singletons. With V trimmed by 6 bases and J by 5 bases, 5 bases remained unmatched. The CDR3 covers 13 residues. This receptor was obtained from a female donor with ankylosing spondylitis or in good health (not recorded which). The chain is built from TRBV12-3 or TRBV12-4 and TRBJ2-7; 9 bases fit TRBD1. Input material: blood, either unsorted or a sorted T cell fraction (not recorded which). The CDR3 reads CASRRGQGNEQYF. CDR3 in DNA: TGTGCCAGCAGACGCGGACAGGGGAACGAGCAGTACTTC.